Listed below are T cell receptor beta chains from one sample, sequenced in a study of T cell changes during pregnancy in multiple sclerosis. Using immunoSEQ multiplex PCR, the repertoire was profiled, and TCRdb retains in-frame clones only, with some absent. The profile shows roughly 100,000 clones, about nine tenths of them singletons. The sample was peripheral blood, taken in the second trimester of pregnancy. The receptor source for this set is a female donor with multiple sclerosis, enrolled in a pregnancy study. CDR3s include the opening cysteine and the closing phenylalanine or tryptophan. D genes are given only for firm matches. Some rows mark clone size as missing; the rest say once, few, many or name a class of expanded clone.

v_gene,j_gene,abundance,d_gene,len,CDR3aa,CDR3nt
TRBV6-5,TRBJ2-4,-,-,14,CASRDDRAGTLQYF,TGTGCCAGCAGGGATGACAGGGCGGGAACCCTTCAGTACTTC
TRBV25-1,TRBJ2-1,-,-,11,CASRGSNEQFF,TGTGCCAGCAGAGGGAGCAATGAGCAGTTCTTC
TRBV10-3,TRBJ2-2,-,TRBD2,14,CAISWTSGTGELFF,TGTGCCATCAGCTGGACTAGCGGTACCGGGGAGCTGTTTTTT
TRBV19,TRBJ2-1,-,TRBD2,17,CASSIPGLAAPYNEQFF,TGTGCCAGTAGTATCCCGGGACTAGCGGCCCCCTACAATGAGCAGTTCTTC
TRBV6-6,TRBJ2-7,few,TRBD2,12,CATYSGRGEQYF,TGTGCCACATATAGCGGGAGGGGCGAGCAGTACTTC
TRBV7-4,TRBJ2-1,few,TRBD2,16,CASSCRTSGRSNEQFF,TGTGCCAGCAGCTGCCGTACTAGCGGGAGGAGTAATGAGCAGTTCTTC
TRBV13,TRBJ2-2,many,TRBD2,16,CASRSERERDTGELFF,TGTGCCAGCAGATCCGAGCGGGAGAGAGACACCGGGGAGCTGTTTTTT
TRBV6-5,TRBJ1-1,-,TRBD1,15,CASSYARTGGTEAFF,TGTGCCAGCAGTTACGCCCGGACAGGAGGGACTGAAGCTTTCTTT
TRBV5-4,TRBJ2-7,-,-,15,CASSFGQGGSYEQYF,TGTGCCAGCAGCTTTGGGCAGGGGGGCTCCTACGAGCAGTACTTC
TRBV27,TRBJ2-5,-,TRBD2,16,CASSSGLAGMVETQYF,TGTGCCAGCAGTTCGGGACTAGCGGGAATGGTAGAGACCCAGTACTTC
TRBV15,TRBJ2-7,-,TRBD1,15,CATSRMTGGPYEQYF,TGTGCCACCAGCAGGATGACAGGGGGGCCCTACGAGCAGTACTTC
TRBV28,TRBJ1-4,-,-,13,CASREGSREKLFF,TGTGCCAGCAGGGAGGGGTCTCGTGAAAAACTGTTTTTT
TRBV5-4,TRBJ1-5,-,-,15,CASSLDAGPNQPQHF,TGTGCCAGCAGCTTGGATGCAGGGCCCAATCAGCCCCAGCATTTT
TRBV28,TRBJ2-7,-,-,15,CASSGASFISYEQYF,TGTGCCAGCAGTGGGGCCAGTTTTATCTCCTACGAGCAGTACTTC
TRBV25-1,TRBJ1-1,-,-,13,CASSVPGDTEAFF,TGTGCCAGCAGTGTCCCGGGGGACACTGAAGCTTTCTTT
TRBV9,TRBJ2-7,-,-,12,CASSGGGNEQYF,TGTGCCAGCAGCGGAGGGGGAAACGAGCAGTACTTC
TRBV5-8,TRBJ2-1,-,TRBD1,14,CASSPGQIYNEQFF,TGTGCCAGCAGCCCGGGACAGATCTACAATGAGCAGTTCTTC
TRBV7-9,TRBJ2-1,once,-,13,CASEGPTYNEQFF,TGTGCCAGCGAGGGTCCGACCTACAATGAGCAGTTCTTC
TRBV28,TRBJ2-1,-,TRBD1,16,CASSSGTALSYNEQFF,TGTGCCAGCAGTTCCGGGACAGCGTTATCCTACAATGAGCAGTTCTTC
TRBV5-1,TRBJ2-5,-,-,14,CASSLVVHQETQYF,TGCGCCAGCAGCTTGGTTGTTCATCAAGAGACCCAGTACTTC
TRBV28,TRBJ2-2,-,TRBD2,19,CASSFWQASGRGNTGELFF,TGTGCCAGCAGTTTCTGGCAGGCCAGCGGGAGGGGGAACACCGGGGAGCTGTTTTTT
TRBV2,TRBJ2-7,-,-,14,CASSVEGRGYEQYF,TGTGCCAGCAGTGTAGAAGGTAGAGGCTACGAGCAGTACTTC
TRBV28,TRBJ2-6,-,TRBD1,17,CASVRGQGGAGANVLTF,TGTGCCAGCGTACGGGGACAGGGGGGGGCTGGGGCCAACGTCCTGACTTTC
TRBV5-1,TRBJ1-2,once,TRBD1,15,CASSLGDRGSYGYTF,TGCGCCAGCAGCTTGGGGGACAGAGGAAGCTATGGCTACACCTTC
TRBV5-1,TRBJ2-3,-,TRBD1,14,CASKPGTATDTQYF,TGCGCCAGCAAACCCGGGACAGCCACAGATACGCAGTATTTT
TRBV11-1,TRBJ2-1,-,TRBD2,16,CASSWTGTSGKNEQFF,TGTGCCAGCAGCTGGACCGGGACTAGCGGCAAGAATGAGCAGTTCTTC
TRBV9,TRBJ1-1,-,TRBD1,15,CASSVSGTANTEAFF,TGTGCCAGCAGCGTTTCCGGGACAGCGAACACTGAAGCTTTCTTT
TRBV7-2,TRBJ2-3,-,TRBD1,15,CASSSRTGGFDTQYF,TGTGCCAGCAGCTCCCGGACAGGGGGCTTCGATACGCAGTATTTT
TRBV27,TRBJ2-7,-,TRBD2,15,CASSFRAGAPYEQYF,TGTGCCAGCAGTTTTAGAGCGGGAGCTCCCTACGAGCAGTACTTC